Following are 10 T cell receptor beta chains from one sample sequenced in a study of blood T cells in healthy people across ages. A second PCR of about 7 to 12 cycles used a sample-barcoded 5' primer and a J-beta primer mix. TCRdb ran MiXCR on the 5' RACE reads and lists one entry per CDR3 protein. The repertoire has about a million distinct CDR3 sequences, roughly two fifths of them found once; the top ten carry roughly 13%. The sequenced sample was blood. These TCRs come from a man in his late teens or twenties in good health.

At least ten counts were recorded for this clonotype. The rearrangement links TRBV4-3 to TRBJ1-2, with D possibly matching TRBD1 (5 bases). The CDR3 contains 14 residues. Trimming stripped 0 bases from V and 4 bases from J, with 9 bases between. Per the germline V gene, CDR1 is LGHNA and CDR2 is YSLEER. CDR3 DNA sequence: TGCGCCAGCAGCCAAGATTCAGGGAGCTATGGCTACACCTTC. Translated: CASSQDSGSYGYTF.

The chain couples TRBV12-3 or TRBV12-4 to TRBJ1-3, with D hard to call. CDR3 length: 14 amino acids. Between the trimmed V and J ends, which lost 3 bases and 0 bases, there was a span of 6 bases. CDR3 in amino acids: CASSLSRSGNTIYF. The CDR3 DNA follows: TGTGCCAGCAGTTTGTCTCGCTCTGGAAACACCATATATTTT.

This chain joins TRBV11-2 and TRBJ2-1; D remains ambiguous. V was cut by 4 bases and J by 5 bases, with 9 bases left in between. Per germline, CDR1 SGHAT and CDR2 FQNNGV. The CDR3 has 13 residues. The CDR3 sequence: CASSSPVHNEQFF. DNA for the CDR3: TGTGCCAGCAGCTCCCCCGTCCACAATGAGCAGTTCTTC.

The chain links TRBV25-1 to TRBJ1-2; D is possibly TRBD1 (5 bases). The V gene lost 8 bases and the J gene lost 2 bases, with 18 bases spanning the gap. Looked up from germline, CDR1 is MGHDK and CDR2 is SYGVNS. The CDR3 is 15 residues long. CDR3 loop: CASHPSGTINYGYTF. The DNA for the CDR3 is TGTGCCAGCCATCCCTCCGGGACGATAAACTATGGCTACACCTTC.

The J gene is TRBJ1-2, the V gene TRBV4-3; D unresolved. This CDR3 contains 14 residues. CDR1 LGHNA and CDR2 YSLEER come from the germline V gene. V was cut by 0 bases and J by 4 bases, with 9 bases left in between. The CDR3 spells CASSQDREFYGYTF. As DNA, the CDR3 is TGCGCCAGCAGCCAAGATAGGGAATTCTATGGCTACACCTTC.

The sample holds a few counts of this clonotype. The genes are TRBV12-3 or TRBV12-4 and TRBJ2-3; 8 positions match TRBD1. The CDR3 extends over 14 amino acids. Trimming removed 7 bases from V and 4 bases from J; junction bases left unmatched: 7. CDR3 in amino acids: CASNPDRGADTQYF. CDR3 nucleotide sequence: TGTGCCAGCAATCCAGACAGGGGCGCAGATACGCAGTATTTT.

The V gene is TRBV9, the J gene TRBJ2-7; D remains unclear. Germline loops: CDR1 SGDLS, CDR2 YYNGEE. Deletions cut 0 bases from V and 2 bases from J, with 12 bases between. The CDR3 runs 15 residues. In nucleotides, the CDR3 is TGTGCCAGCAGCGTAGGTCCGGGCTTTCCCTACGAGCAGTACTTC. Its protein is CASSVGPGFPYEQYF.

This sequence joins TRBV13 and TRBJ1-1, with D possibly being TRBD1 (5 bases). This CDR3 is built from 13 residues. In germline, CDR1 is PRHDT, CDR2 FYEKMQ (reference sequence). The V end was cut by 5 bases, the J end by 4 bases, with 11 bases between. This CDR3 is CASSPGHGTEAFF. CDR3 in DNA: TGTGCCAGCAGCCCAGGGCATGGCACTGAAGCTTTCTTT.

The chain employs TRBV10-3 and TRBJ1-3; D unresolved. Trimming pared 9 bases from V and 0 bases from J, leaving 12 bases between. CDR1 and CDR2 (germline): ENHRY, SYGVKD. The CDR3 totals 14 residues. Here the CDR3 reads CAIRREDSGNTIYF. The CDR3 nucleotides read TGTGCCATAAGAAGGGAAGACTCTGGAAACACCATATATTTT.

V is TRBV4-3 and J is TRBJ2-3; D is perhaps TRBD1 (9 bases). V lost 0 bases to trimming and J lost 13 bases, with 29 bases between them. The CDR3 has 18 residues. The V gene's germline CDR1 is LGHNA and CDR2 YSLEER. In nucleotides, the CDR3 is TGCGCCAGCAGCCAAGATATAACCGACGGGGGGACAGGGACTAGAGAGTATTTT. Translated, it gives CASSQDITDGGTGTREYF.